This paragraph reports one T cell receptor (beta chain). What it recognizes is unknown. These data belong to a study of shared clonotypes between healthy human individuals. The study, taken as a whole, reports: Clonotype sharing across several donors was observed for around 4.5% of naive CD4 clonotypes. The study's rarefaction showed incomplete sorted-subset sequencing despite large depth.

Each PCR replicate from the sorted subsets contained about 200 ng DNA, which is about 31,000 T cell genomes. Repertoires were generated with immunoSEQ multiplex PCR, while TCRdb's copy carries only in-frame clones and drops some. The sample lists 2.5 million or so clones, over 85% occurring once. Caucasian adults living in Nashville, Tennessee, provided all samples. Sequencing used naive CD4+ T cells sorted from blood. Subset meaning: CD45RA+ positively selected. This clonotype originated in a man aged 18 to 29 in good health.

The CDR3 loop is CASSGIGGAEETQYF. CDR3 nucleotide sequence: TGCGCCAGCAGCGGGATTGGGGGGGCGGAAGAGACCCAGTACTTC. The V gene is TRBV5-1, the J gene TRBJ2-5; D possibly corresponds to TRBD2 (7 bases). The V gene lost 4 bases and the J gene lost 3 bases, with 16 bases spanning the gap. The V gene's germline CDR1 is SGHRS and CDR2 YFSETQ. The CDR3 consists of 15 residues.